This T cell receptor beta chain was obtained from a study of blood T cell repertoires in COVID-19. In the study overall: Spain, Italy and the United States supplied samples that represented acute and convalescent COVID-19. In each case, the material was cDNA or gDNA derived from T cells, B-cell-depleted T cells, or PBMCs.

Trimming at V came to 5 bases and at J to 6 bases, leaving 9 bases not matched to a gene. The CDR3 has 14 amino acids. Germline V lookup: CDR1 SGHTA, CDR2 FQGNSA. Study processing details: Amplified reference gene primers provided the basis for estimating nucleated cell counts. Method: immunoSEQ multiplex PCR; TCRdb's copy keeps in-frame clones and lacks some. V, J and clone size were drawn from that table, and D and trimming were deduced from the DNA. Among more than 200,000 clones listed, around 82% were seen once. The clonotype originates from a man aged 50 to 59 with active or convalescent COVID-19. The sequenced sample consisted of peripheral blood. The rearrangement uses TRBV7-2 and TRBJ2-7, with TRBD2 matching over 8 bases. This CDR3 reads CASSPSGGFSEQYF. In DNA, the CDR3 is TGTGCCAGCAGCCCCTCGGGAGGGTTCTCCGAGCAGTACTTC.